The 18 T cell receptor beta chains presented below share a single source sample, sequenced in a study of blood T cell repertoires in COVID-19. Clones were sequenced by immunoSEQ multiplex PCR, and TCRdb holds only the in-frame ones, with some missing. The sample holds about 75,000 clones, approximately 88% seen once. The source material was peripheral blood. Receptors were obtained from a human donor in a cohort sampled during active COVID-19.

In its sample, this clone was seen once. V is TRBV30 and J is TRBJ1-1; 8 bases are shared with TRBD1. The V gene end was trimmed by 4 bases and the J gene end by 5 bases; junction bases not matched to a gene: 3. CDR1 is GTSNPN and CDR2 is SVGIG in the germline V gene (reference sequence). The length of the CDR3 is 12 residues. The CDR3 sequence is CAWNRQGTEAFF. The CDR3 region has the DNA TGTGCCTGGAATCGACAGGGGACTGAAGCTTTCTTT.

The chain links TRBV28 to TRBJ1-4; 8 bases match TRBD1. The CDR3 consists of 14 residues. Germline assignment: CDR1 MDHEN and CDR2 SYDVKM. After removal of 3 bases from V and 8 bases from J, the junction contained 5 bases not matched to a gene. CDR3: CASSLTGVEEKLFF. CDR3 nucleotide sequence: TGTGCCAGCAGTTTGACAGGGGTAGAGGAAAAACTGTTTTTT.

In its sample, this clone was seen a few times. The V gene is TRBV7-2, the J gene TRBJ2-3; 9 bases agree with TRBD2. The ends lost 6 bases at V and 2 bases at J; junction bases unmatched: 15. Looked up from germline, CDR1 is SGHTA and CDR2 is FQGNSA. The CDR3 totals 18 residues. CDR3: CASRNPSLAGRDTDTQYF. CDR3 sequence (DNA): TGTGCCAGCAGGAACCCCTCCCTAGCGGGGAGAGACACAGATACGCAGTATTTT.

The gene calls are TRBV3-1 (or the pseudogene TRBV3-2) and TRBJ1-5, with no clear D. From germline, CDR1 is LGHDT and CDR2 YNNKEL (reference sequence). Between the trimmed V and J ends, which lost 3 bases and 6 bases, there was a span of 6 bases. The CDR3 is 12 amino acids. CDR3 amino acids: CASSQAGQPQHF. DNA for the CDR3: TGTGCCAGCAGCCAGGCGGGTCAGCCCCAGCATTTT.

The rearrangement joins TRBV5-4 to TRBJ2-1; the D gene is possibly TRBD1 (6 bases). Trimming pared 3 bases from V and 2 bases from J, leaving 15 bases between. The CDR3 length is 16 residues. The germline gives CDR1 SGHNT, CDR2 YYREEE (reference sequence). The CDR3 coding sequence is TGTGCCAGCAGCTCAAGGGGGTTAGAAACCTACAATGAGCAGTTCTTC. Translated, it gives CASSSRGLETYNEQFF.

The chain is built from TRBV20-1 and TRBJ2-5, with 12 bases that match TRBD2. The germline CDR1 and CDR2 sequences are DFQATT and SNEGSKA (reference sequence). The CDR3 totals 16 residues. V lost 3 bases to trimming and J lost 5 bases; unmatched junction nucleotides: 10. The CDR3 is CSASFASGGADETQYF. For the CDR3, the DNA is TGCAGTGCTAGTTTTGCTAGCGGGGGGGCGGATGAGACCCAGTACTTC.

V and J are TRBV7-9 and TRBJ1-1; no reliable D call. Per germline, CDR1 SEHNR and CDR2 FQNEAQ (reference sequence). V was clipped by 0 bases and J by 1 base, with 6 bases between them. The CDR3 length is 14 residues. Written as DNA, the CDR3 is TGTGCCAGCAGCTTAGCGCGGGGGAACACTGAAGCTTTCTTT. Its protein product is CASSLARGNTEAFF.

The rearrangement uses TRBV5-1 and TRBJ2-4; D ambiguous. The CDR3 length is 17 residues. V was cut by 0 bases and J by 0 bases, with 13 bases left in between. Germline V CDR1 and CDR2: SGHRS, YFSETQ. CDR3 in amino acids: CASSLATTTAAKNIQYF. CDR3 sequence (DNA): TGCGCCAGCAGCTTGGCGACAACGACGGCAGCCAAAAACATTCAGTACTTC.

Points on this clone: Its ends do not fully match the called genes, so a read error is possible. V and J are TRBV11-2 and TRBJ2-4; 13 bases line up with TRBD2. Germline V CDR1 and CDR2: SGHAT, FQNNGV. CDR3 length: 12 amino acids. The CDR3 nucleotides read TGTGCCAGCAGCCCAGGACTAGCGGGAGTTGTGTTC. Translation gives CASSPGLAGVVF.

CDR3 DNA sequence: TGTGCCAGCAGCTTAGGGTTGAGGGAGAGGGCAGATACGCAGTATTTT. Translation: CASSLGLRERADTQYF. The V and J genes are TRBV11-3 and TRBJ2-3; D might be TRBD2 (5 bases). The CDR3 runs to 16 residues. CDR1 is SGHNT, CDR2 YENEEA, per germline. V gave up 1 base and J gave up 4 bases, with 15 bases separating them.

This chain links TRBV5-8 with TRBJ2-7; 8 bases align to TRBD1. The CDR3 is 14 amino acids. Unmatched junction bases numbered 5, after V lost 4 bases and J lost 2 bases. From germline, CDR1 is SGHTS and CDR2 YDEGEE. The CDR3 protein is CASSLVTGAYEQYF. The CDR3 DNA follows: TGTGCCAGCAGCCTCGTGACAGGGGCCTACGAGCAGTACTTC.

The CDR3 nucleotides are TGTGCCAGCTCACCCCTGGGAACAGGGACCTACGAGCAGTACTTC. Amino acids: CASSPLGTGTYEQYF. The chain recombines TRBV18 with TRBJ2-7; possible D gene TRBD1, 6 bases. This CDR3 has 15 amino acids. V was clipped by 3 bases and J by 2 bases, with 14 bases between them. Germline V lookup: CDR1 KGHSH, CDR2 LQKENI.

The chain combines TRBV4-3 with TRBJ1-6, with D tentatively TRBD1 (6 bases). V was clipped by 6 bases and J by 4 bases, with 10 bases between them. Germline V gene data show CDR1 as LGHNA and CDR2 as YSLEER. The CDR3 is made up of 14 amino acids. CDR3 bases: TGCGCCAGCAGTCAGACAGGTTATAATTCACCCCTCCACTTT. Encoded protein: CASSQTGYNSPLHF.

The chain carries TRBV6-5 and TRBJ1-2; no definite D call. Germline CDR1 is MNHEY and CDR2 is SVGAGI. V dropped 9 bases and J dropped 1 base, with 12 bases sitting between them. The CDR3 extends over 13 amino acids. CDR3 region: CASGEEVNYGYTF. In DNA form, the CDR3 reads TGTGCCAGTGGGGAGGAAGTTAACTATGGCTACACCTTC.

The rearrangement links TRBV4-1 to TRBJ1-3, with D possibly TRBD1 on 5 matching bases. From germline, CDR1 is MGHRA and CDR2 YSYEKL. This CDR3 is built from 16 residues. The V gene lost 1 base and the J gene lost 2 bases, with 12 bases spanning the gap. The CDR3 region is CASSQAGVTAGNTIYF. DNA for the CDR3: TGCGCCAGCAGCCAAGCGGGGGTCACAGCTGGAAACACCATATATTTT.

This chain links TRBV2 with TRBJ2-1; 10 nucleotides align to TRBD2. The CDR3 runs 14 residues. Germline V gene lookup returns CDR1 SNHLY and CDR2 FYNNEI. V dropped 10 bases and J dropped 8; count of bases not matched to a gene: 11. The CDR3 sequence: CATRASGSWHEQFF. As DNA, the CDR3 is TGTGCCACCCGGGCTAGCGGGAGTTGGCATGAGCAGTTCTTC.

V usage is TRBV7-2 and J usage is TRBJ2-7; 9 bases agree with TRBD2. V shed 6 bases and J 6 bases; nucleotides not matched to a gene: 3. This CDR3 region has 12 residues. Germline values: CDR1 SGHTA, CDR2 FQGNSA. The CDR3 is CASRGLAREQYF. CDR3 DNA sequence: TGTGCCAGCAGGGGACTAGCACGCGAGCAGTACTTC. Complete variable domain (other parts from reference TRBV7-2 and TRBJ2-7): GAGVSQSPSNKVTEKGKDVELRCDPISGHTALYWYRQSLGQGLEFLIYFQGNSAPDKSGLPSDRFSAERTGGSVSTLTIQRTQQEDSAVYLCASRGLAREQYFGPGTRLTVT.

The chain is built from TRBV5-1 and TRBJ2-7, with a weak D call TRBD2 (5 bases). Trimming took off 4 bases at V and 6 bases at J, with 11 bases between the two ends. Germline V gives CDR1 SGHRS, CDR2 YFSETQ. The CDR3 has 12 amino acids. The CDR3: CASSRRGSEQYF. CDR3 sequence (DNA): TGCGCCAGCAGCCGTCGAGGGTCCGAGCAGTACTTC.